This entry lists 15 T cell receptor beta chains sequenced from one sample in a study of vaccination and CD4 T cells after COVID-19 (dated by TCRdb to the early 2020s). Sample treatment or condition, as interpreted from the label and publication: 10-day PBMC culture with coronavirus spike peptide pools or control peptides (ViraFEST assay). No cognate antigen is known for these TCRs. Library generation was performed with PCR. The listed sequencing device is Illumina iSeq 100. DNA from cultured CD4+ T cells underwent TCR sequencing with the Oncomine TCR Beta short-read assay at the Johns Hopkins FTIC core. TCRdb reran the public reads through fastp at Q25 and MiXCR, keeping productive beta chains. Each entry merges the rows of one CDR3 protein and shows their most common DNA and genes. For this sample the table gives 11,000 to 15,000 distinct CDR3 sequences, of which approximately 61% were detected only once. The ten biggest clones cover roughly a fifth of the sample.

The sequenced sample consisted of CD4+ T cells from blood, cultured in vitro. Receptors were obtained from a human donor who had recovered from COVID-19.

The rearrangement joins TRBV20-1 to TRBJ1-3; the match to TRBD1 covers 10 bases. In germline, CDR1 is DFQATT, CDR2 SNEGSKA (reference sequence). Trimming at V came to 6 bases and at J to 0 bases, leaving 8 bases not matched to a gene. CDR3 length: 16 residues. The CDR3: CSAQPGQGFSGNTIYF. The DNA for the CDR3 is TGCAGTGCCCAACCGGGACAGGGGTTCTCTGGAAACACCATATATTTT.

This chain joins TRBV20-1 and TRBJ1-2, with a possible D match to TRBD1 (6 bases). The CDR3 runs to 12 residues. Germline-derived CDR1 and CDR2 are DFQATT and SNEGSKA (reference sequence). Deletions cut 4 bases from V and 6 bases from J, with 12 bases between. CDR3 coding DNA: TGCAGTGCTATTGGGGGGCCCGATGGCTACACCTTC. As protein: CSAIGGPDGYTF.

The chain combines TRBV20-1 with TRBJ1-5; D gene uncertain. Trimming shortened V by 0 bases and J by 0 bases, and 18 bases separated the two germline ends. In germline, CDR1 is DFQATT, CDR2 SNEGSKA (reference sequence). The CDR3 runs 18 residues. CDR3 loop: CSARDLRQTILSNQPQHF. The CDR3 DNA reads TGCAGTGCTAGAGATCTTCGGCAGACGATTCTTAGCAATCAGCCCCAGCATTTT.

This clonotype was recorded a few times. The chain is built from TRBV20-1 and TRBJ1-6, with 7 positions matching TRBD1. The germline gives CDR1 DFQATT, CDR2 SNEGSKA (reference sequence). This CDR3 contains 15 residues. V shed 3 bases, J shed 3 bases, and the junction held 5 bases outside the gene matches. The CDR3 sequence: CSARTGQLYNSPLHF. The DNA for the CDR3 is TGCAGTGCTAGGACGGGACAGCTCTATAATTCACCCCTCCACTTT.

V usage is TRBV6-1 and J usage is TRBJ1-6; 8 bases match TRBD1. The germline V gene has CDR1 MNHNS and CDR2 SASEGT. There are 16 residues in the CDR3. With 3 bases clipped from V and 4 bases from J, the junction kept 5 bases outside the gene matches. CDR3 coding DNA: TGTGCCAGCAGTGACGCCCGGACAGGGTATAATTCACCCCTCCACTTT. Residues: CASSDARTGYNSPLHF.

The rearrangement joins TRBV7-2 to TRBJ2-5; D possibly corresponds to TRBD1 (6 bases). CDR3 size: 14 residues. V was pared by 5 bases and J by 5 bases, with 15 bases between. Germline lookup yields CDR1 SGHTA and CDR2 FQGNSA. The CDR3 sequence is CASSRQQGTETQYF. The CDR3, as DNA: TGTGCCAGCAGCCGACAACAGGGAACGGAGACCCAGTACTTC.

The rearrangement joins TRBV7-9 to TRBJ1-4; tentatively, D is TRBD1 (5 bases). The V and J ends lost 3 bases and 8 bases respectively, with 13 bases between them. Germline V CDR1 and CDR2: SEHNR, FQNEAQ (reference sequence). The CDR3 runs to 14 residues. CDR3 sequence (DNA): TGTGCCAGCAGCTTGGGACGGGGTTTCGAAAAACTGTTTTTT. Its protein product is CASSLGRGFEKLFF. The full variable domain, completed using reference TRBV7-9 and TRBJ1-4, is DTGVSQNPRHKITKRGQNVTFRCDPISEHNRLYWYRQTLGQGPEFLTYFQNEAQLEKSRLLSDRFSAERPKGSFSTLEIQRTEQGDSAMYLCASSLGRGFEKLFFGSGTQLSVL.

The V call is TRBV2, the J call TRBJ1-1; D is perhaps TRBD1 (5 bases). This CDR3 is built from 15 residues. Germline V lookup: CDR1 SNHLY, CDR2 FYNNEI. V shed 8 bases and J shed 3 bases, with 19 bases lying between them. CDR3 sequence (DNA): TGTGCCAGCCAGGGAGGCATTTGGATCGACACTGAAGCTTTCTTT. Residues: CASQGGIWIDTEAFF.

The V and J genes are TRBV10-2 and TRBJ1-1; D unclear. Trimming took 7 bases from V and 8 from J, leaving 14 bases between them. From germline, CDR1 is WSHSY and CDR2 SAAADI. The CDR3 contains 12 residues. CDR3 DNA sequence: TGCGCCAGCAAGGACCCCCCGAGGGAAGCTTTCTTT. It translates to CASKDPPREAFF.

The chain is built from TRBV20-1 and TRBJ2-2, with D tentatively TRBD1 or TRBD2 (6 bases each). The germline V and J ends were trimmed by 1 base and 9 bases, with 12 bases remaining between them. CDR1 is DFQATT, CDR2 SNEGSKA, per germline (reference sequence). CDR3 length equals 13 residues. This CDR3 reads CSARGTAGRELFF. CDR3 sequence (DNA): TGCAGTGCTAGAGGGACAGCGGGCCGGGAGCTGTTTTTT.

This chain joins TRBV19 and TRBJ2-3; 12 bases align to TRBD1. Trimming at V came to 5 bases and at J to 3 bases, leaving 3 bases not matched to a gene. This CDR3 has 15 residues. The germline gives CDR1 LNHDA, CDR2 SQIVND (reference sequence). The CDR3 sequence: CASSGTGGSTDTQYF. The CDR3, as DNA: TGTGCCAGTAGTGGGACAGGGGGCTCAACAGATACGCAGTATTTT.

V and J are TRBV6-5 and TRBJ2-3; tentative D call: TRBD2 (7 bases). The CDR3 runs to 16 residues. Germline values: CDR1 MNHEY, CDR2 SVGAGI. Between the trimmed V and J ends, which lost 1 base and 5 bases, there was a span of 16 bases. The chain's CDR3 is CASSYYLGGGQDTQYF. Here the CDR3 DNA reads TGTGCCAGCAGTTACTACTTGGGAGGGGGGCAAGATACGCAGTATTTT.

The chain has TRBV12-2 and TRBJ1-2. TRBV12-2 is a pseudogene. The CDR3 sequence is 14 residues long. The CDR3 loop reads CASRLVRENYGYTF. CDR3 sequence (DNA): TGTGCAAGTCGCTTAGTTAGGGAAAACTATGGCTACACCTTC.

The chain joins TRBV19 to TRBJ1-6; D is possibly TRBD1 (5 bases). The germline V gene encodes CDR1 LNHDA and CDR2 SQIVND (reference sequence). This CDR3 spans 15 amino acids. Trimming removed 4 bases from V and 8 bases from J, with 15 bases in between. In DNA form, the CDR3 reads TGTGCCAGTAGTACAACAGGTGACCATCATTCACCCCTCCACTTT. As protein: CASSTTGDHHSPLHF.

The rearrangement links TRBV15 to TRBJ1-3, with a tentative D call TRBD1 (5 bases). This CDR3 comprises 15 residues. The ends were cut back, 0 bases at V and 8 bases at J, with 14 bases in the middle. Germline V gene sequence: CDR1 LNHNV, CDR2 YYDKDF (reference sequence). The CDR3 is CATSRDWRVQDTIYF. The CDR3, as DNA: TGTGCCACCAGCAGAGATTGGAGGGTACAGGACACCATATATTTT.